This is a list of T cell receptor beta chains from one sample in a study of T cell responses to AZD1222 COVID-19 vaccine. Sequencing used immunoSEQ multiplex PCR; TCRdb keeps in-frame clones, though not all of them. The repertoire consists of around 130,000 clones, with around 94% occurring once and the leading ten covering approximately 6.3%. The sequences come from peripheral blood, collected on day 0 of AZD1222 vaccination. Receptors were obtained from an adult in good health. Both conserved end residues are part of each CDR3. D genes are given only for firm matches. Not every row has a clone size; where given, it reads once, few, many or a size class.

clone_size j_call v_call d_call cdr3_length cdr3_nt cdr3_aa
. TRBJ1-1 TRBV7-2 TRBD1 13 TGTGCCAGCAGCCGTTGGACAGGGGATGAAGCTTTCTTT CASSRWTGDEAFF
. TRBJ1-6 TRBV25-1 . 14 TGTGCCAGCAGTGAGGAGCGGAGTAATTCACCCCTCCACTTT CASSEERSNSPLHF
. TRBJ1-3 TRBV7-3 TRBD1 17 TGTGCCAGCAGCAACCACCGGACAGGGACCTCTGGAAACACCATATATTTT CASSNHRTGTSGNTIYF
. TRBJ2-7 TRBV2 . 13 TGTGCCAGCAGCGGAATTACAGGGGAGGCGAAGTACTTC CASSGITGEAKYF
. TRBJ1-1 TRBV6-5 . 13 TGTGCCAGCAGCCCGACAATGAACACTGAAGCTTTCTTT CASSPTMNTEAFF
. TRBJ2-7 TRBV21-1 . 14 TGTGCCAGCAGGATAGGACAGGGTTTTTACGAGCAGTACTTC CASRIGQGFYEQYF
. TRBJ2-5 TRBV3-1/TRBV3-2 . 18 TGTGCCAGCAGTACCGGACCCAACCGTACTCGCTTGCTTGAGACCCAGTACTTC CASSTGPNRTRLLETQYF
. TRBJ2-3 TRBV6-2/TRBV6-3 TRBD2 14 TGTGCCAGCAGTACTAGCGGAAGCACAGATACGCAGTATTTT CASSTSGSTDTQYF
. TRBJ2-7 TRBV5-1 TRBD1 14 TGCGCCAGCAGCTTACGGACAGGGACCTACGAGCAGTACTTC CASSLRTGTYEQYF
. TRBJ2-1 TRBV7-6 . 15 TGTGCCAGCAGCTTGGCCGGACAGAGGTTGAATGAGCAGTTCTTC CASSLAGQRLNEQFF
. TRBJ2-7 TRBV2 TRBD1 14 TGTGCCAGCAGCTCCGGGACAGTATCCTACGAGCAGTACTTC CASSSGTVSYEQYF
once TRBJ1-5 TRBV6-6 . 15 TGTGCCAGCAGCTCAAAGGGGACTAGCAATCAGCCCCAGCATTTT CASSSKGTSNQPQHF
. TRBJ2-7 TRBV7-9 . 12 TGTGCCAGCAGCTACGGGTCATACGAGCAGTACTTC CASSYGSYEQYF
few TRBJ2-5 TRBV2 . 15 TGTGCCAGCAGAGGATACAAGGACGCTTCAGAGACCCAGTACTTC CASRGYKDASETQYF
. TRBJ2-7 TRBV2 . 13 TGTGCCAGCAGAAGAGGGTTCTCCTACGAGCAGTACTTC CASRRGFSYEQYF
. TRBJ1-6 TRBV15 . 16 TGTGCCACCAGCAGAGATGTGTGGGTGGATGATTCACCCCTCCACTTT CATSRDVWVDDSPLHF
. TRBJ2-7 TRBV19 . 14 TGTGCCAGTAGTAAACAGGCGTCCTCCTACGAGCAGTACTTC CASSKQASSYEQYF
. TRBJ2-7 TRBV7-9 . 12 TGTGCCAGCAGCTCGGTGGGTTCTGAGCAGTACTTC CASSSVGSEQYF
. TRBJ1-1 TRBV4-2 . 15 TGTGCCAGCAGCCAAGATCTACAACTGAACACTGAAGCTTTCTTT CASSQDLQLNTEAFF
. TRBJ1-1 TRBV25-1 . 15 TGTGCCAGCAGTGCCGTGGGGGGCGGGAACACTGAAGCTTTCTTT CASSAVGGGNTEAFF
. TRBJ1-2 TRBV29-1 . 12 TGCAGCGTTGAAGATTCAATCCATGGCTACACCTTC CSVEDSIHGYTF
. TRBJ2-1 TRBV6-5 . 15 TGTGCCAGCAGATTCGGCTTCGACTCCTACAATGAGCAGTTCTTC CASRFGFDSYNEQFF
once TRBJ1-6 TRBV5-6 TRBD1 15 TGTGCCAGCAGCCGACAGGGCTCCTATAATTCACCCCTCCACTTT CASSRQGSYNSPLHF
once TRBJ2-5 TRBV2 TRBD2 17 TGTGCCAGCAGTGAAAGGCTAGCGGGAGGTCCCAGGGAGACCCAGTACTTC CASSERLAGGPRETQYF
once TRBJ1-5 TRBV19 . 16 TGTGCCAGTAGTATCCGAACAGGGTCGCGCAATCAGCCCCAGCATTTT CASSIRTGSRNQPQHF
. TRBJ1-3 TRBV19 . 14 TGTGCCAGTAGTGGAAGGACGCGTGGAAACACCATATATTTT CASSGRTRGNTIYF
. TRBJ1-2 TRBV5-1 TRBD1 16 TGCGCCAGCAGCATCGGAACCGGGACAGGGGGACATGGCTACACCTTC CASSIGTGTGGHGYTF
. TRBJ1-1 TRBV9 . 18 TGTGCCAGCAGCGCAGAGGGGATTAAGGACGTACGGGGCACTGAAGCTTTCTTT CASSAEGIKDVRGTEAFF
. TRBJ2-7 TRBV6-5 . 12 TGTGCCATAATGACAGTATCCTACGAGCAGTACTTC CAIMTVSYEQYF
. TRBJ2-1 TRBV27 . 13 TGTGCCAGCACTCCGGGAACCTACAATGAGCAGTTCTTC CASTPGTYNEQFF
. TRBJ1-1 TRBV7-9 . 14 TGTGCCAGCAGCCCTAACAGGGTGGAGGCTGAAGCTTTCTTT CASSPNRVEAEAFF
. TRBJ2-7 TRBV3-1/TRBV3-2 TRBD2 17 TGTGCCAGCAGCCAGGGGGCCGGACTAGCGGGGGGCTACGAGCAGTACTTC CASSQGAGLAGGYEQYF
. TRBJ1-1 TRBV2 . 15 TGTGCCAGCAGTGGGATGGGGGTTTTGGGCACTGAAGCTTTCTTT CASSGMGVLGTEAFF
. TRBJ2-3 TRBV27 TRBD2 16 TGTGCCAGCACCCATACCGGGACTAGGAGCACAGATACGCAGTATTTT CASTHTGTRSTDTQYF
. TRBJ1-5 TRBV28 . 13 TGTGCCAGCAGTTTAATTAGCAATCAGCCCCAGCATTTT CASSLISNQPQHF
. TRBJ2-7 TRBV6-5 TRBD1 15 TGTGCCAGCAGTCGGGGGGACAGGGGGCGGAACGAGCAGTACTTC CASSRGDRGRNEQYF
. TRBJ1-3 TRBV30 . 14 TGTGCCTGGCAGGGTGGCGAAGCTGGAAACACCATATATTTT CAWQGGEAGNTIYF
. TRBJ1-6 TRBV2 . 14 TGTGCCAGCACGCCCGGACGGTATAATTCACCCCTCCACTTT CASTPGRYNSPLHF
. TRBJ2-1 TRBV5-1 TRBD2 16 TGCGCCAGCAGCACCACCCCTTGGACTAGCGGGCGTGAGCAGTTCTTC CASSTTPWTSGREQFF
. TRBJ2-6 TRBV16 TRBD1 16 TGTGCCAGCAGCGAAGGACAGGTTTCTGGGGCCAACGTCCTGACTTTC CASSEGQVSGANVLTF
. TRBJ2-7 TRBV9 . 15 TGTGCCAGCAGCGTAGGAACCGGCTCCGCCTACGAGCAGTACTTC CASSVGTGSAYEQYF
. TRBJ2-1 TRBV4-1 . 14 TGCGCCAGCAGCCAGGGGTGGACGCAAACGGAGCAGTTCTTC CASSQGWTQTEQFF
. TRBJ2-5 TRBV18 TRBD1 13 TGTGCCAGCTCGGGGCAGGGGGAAGAGACCCAGTACTTC CASSGQGEETQYF
. TRBJ1-6 TRBV2 TRBD1 14 TGTGCCAGCAGAATCCAGGGGGACCATTCACCCCTCCACTTT CASRIQGDHSPLHF
. TRBJ1-3 TRBV28 . 12 TGTGCCAGCAGTCCAGGAGGAAACACCATATATTTT CASSPGGNTIYF
. TRBJ1-6 TRBV18 . 14 TGTGCCAGCTCACCGGGACATCAAAATTCACCCCTCCACTTT CASSPGHQNSPLHF
. TRBJ1-5 TRBV19 . 16 TGTGCCAGTAGTATAGATCGCTGGGGAGAGGGACAGCCCCAGCATTTT CASSIDRWGEGQPQHF
. TRBJ1-1 TRBV28 TRBD1 12 TGTGCCAGCACCCTAACGGGACAGGGCGGCTTCTTT CASTLTGQGGFF